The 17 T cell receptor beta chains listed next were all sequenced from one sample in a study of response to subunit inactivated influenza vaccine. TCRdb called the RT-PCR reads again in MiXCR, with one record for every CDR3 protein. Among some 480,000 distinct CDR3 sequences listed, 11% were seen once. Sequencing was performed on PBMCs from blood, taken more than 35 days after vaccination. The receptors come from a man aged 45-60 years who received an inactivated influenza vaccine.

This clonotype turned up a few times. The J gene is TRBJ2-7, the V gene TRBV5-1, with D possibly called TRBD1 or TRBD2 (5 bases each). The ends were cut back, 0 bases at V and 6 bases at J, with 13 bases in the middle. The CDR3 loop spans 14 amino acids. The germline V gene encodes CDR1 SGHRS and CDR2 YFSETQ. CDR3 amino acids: CASSLDPGRVEQYF. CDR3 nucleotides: TGCGCCAGCAGCTTGGATCCAGGGCGGGTCGAGCAGTACTTC. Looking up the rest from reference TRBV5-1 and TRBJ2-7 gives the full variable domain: KAGVTQTPRYLIKTRGQQVTLSCSPISGHRSVSWYQQTPGQGLQFLFEYFSETQRNKGNFPGRFSGRQFSNSRSEMNVSTLELGDSALYLCASSLDPGRVEQYFGPGTRLTVT.

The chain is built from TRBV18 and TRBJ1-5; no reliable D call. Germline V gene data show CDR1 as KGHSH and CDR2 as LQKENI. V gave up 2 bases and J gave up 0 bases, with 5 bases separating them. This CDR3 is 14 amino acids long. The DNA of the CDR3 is TGTGCCAGCTCACCATCGGATAGCAATCAGCCCCAGCATTTT. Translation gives CASSPSDSNQPQHF.

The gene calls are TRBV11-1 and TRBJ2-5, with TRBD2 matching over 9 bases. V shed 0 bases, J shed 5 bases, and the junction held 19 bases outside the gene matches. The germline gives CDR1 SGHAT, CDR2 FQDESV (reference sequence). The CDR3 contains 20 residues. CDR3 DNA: TGTGCCAGCAGCTTAGCCGCTCGCGGGGGGGCAGGCTTTTCTGTGGAGACCCAGTACTTC. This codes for CASSLAARGGAGFSVETQYF.

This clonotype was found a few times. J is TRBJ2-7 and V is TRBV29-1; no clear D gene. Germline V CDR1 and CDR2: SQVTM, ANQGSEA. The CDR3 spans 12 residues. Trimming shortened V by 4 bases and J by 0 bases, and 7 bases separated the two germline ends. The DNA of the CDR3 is TGCAGCGTTGCGGATGGCTCCTACGAGCAGTACTTC. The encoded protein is CSVADGSYEQYF.

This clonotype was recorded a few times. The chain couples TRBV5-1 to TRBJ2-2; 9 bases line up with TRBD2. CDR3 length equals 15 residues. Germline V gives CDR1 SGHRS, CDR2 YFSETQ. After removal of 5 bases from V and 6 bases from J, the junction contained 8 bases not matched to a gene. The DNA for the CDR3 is TGCGCCAGCAGGTTTATAGCGGGAGCCTCCGGGGAGCTGTTTTTT. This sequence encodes CASRFIAGASGELFF.

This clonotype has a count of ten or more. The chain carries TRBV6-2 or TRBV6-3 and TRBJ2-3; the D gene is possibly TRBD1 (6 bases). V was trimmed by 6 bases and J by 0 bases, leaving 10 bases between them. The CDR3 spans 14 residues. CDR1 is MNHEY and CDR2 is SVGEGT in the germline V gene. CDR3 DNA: TGTGCCAGCAGGGACAGTTATAGCACAGATACGCAGTATTTT. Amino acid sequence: CASRDSYSTDTQYF.

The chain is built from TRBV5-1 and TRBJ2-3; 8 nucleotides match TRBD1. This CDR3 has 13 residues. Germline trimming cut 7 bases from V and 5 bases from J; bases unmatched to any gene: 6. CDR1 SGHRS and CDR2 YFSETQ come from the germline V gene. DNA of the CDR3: TGCGCCAGCGAGACAGGGGACGGAGATACGCAGTATTTT. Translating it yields CASETGDGDTQYF.

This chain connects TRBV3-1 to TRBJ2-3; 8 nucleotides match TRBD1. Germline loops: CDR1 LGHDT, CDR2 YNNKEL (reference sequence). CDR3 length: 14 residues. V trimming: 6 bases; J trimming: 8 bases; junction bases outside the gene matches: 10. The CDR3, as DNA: TGTGCCAGCAGTCACAGGGGGACACAAGGTACGCAGTATTTT. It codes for CASSHRGTQGTQYF.

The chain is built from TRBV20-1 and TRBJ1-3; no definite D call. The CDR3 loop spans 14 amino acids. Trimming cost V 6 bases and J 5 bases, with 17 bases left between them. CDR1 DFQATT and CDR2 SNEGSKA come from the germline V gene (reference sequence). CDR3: CSAGLGPGRNTIYF. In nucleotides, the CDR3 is TGCAGTGCGGGCCTAGGTCCCGGCAGAAACACCATATATTTT.

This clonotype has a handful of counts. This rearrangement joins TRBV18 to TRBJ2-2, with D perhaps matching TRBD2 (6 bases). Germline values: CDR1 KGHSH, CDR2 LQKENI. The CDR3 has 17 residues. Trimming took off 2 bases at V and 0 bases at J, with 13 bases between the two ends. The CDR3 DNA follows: TGTGCCAGCTCACCAGGGACCGGGGGTCCGAACACCGGGGAGCTGTTTTTT. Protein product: CASSPGTGGPNTGELFF.

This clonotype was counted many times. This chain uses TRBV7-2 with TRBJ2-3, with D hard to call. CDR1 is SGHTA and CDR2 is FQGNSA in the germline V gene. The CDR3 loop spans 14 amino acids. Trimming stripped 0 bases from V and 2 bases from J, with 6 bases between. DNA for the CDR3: TGTGCCAGCAGCTTAGCGCTATTCACAGATACGCAGTATTTT. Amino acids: CASSLALFTDTQYF.

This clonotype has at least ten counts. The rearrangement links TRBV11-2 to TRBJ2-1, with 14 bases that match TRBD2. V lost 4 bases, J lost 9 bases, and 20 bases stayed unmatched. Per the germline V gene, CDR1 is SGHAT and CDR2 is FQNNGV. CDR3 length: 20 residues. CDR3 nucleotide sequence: TGTGCCAGCAGCTCACCGGATACCACTCTGACTAGCGGGAGGGTAGGTGAGCAGTTCTTC. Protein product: CASSSPDTTLTSGRVGEQFF.

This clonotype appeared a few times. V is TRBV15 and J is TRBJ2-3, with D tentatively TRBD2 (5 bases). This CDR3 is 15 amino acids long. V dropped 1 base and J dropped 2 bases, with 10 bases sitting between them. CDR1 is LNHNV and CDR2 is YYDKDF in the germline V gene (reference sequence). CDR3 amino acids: CATSRVSGNTDTQYF. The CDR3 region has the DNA TGTGCCACCAGCAGAGTGAGCGGAAACACAGATACGCAGTATTTT.

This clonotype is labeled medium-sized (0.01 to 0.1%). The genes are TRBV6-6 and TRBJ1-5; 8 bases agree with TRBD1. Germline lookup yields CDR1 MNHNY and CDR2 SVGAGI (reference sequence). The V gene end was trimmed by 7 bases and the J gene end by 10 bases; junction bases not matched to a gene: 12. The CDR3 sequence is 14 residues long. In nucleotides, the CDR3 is TGTGCCAGCATAAACCGACAGGGGTGGAATCCCCAGCATTTT. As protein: CASINRQGWNPQHF.

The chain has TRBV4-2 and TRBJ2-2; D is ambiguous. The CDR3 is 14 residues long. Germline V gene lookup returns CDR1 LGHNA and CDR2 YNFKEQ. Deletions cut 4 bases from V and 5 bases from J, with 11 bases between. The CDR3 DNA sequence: TGTGCCAGCAGCCCCTTAATGATTACCGGGGAGCTGTTTTTT. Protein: CASSPLMITGELFF.

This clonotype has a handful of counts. CDR3 nucleotides: TGCAGCGTTGAATATGCGGGAGGGCCAGAATACGAGCAGTACTTC. Protein product: CSVEYAGGPEYEQYF. This chain links TRBV29-1 with TRBJ2-7; 9 nucleotides line up with TRBD2. From germline, CDR1 is SQVTM and CDR2 ANQGSEA. The V and J ends lost 2 bases and 4 bases, in that order; junction bases with no gene match: 9. CDR3 size: 15 residues.

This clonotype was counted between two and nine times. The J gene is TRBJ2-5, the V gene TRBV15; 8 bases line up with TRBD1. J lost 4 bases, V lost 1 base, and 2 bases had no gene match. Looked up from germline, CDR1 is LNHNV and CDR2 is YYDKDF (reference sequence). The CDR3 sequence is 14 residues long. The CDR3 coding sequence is TGTGCCACCAGCAGAGGACAGGGGCCAGAGACCCAGTACTTC. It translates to CATSRGQGPETQYF. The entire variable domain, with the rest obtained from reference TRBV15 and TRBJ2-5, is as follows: DAMVIQNPRYQVTQFGKPVTLSCSQTLNHNVMYWYQQKSSQAPKLLFHYYDKDFNNEADTPDNFQSRRPNTSFCFLDIRSPGLGDTAMYLCATSRGQGPETQYFGPGTRLLVL.